One sample yielded the 28 T cell receptor beta chains listed below, sequenced in a study of blood T cell repertoires in COVID-19. Data came from immunoSEQ multiplex PCR; TCRdb stores just in-frame clones and leaves some out. The sample gives approximately 100,000 clones, roughly 82% of which show up once; approximately 12% is in the top ten. Sequencing input: peripheral blood. The receptor set was obtained from a human donor in a cohort sampled during active COVID-19.

The chain joins TRBV5-8 to TRBJ2-1, with TRBD2 matching over 13 bases. This CDR3 has 17 residues. Germline assignment: CDR1 SGHTS and CDR2 YDEGEE. V gave up 3 bases and J gave up 4 bases; unmatched junction bases: 7. DNA of the CDR3: TGTGCCAGCAGCTCCCCGGGACTAGCGGGGAAATACAATGAGCAGTTCTTC. Translation: CASSSPGLAGKYNEQFF. Full variable domain (missing parts from reference TRBV5-8 and TRBJ2-1): EAGVTQSPTHLIKTRGQQATLRCSPISGHTSVYWYQQALGLGLQFLLWYDEGEERNRGNFPPRFSGRQFPNYSSELNVNALELEDSALYLCASSSPGLAGKYNEQFFGPGTRLTVL.

The V and J genes are TRBV3-1 (or the pseudogene TRBV3-2) and TRBJ2-2; tentatively, D is TRBD1 (6 bases). In germline, CDR1 is LGHDT, CDR2 YNNKEL (reference sequence). V lost 4 bases and J lost 11, with 11 bases in between. The CDR3 has 12 amino acids. CDR3 protein: CASSLDRLELFF. CDR3 bases: TGTGCCAGCAGCCTCGACAGGTTAGAGCTGTTTTTT.

In nucleotides, the CDR3 is TGTGCCAGCAGTGAAGCACAGGGGGCGACTAATGAAAAACTGTTTTTT. Protein sequence: CASSEAQGATNEKLFF. The chain links TRBV6-1 to TRBJ1-4, with 9 bases lining up with TRBD1. CDR3 length: 16 amino acids. In germline, CDR1 is MNHNS, CDR2 SASEGT. The junction had 1 base not matched to a gene; V was cut back by 0 bases and J by 2 bases.

V usage is TRBV10-3 and J usage is TRBJ1-2; 8 nucleotides agree with TRBD1. The J segment lost 2 bases and the V segment lost 11 bases, leaving 7 bases of the junction unmatched. The CDR3 is 13 residues long. Germline assignment: CDR1 ENHRY and CDR2 SYGVKD. This chain's CDR3 is CAFRDRRNYGYTF. CDR3 in DNA: TGTGCCTTCCGGGACAGGCGAAACTATGGCTACACCTTC.

This rearrangement joins TRBV6-1 to TRBJ1-2; D remains unclear. Germline CDR1 reads MNHNS; CDR2 reads SASEGT. The V and J ends lost 1 base and 4 bases respectively, with 10 bases between them. CDR3 length: 14 residues. The CDR3 sequence: CASSEDGVAYGYTF. In DNA form, the CDR3 reads TGTGCCAGCAGTGAAGACGGGGTTGCCTATGGCTACACCTTC.

The chain combines TRBV7-7 with TRBJ2-5; TRBD2 agrees at 9 bases. J lost 0 bases, V lost 5 bases, and 13 bases had no gene match. The CDR3 extends over 18 amino acids. CDR1 is SSHAT and CDR2 is FNYEAQ in the germline V gene (reference sequence). The CDR3 DNA reads as TGTGCCAGCAGCCAGGGGTACAGCGGGGGGCAAAACCAAGAGACCCAGTACTTC. Residues: CASSQGYSGGQNQETQYF.

Only a few counts were recorded for this clone. The chain is built from TRBV11-3 and TRBJ2-5; TRBD1 is a possible D gene (5 bases). The CDR3 contains 14 residues. V lost 5 bases to trimming and J lost 8 bases, with 18 bases between them. CDR1 is SGHNT and CDR2 is YENEEA in the germline V gene. The CDR3 reads CASSPASAWGTQYF. CDR3 in DNA: TGTGCCAGCAGCCCCGCCTCCGCCTGGGGCACCCAGTACTTC.

The J gene is TRBJ2-2, the V gene TRBV5-4, with 9 bases aligning to TRBD2. CDR1 SGHNT and CDR2 YYREEE come from the germline V gene (reference sequence). Trimming cost V 3 bases and J 0 bases; bases outside gene matches: 6. The CDR3 has 17 amino acids. CDR3: CASSWKGLATNTGELFF. The CDR3 DNA reads TGTGCCAGCAGCTGGAAAGGACTAGCGACGAACACCGGGGAGCTGTTTTTT.

The chain carries TRBV18 and TRBJ1-1; 10 nucleotides line up with TRBD1. CDR3 size: 16 residues. The J segment lost 1 base and the V segment lost 6 bases, leaving 8 bases of the junction unmatched. Germline V gene data show CDR1 as KGHSH and CDR2 as LQKENI. DNA of the CDR3: TGTGCCAGCTCCCCATCCCGACAGGGGGCGAACACTGAAGCTTTCTTT. It encodes CASSPSRQGANTEAFF.

This clone has more than one count but fewer than ten. The chain employs TRBV2 and TRBJ2-7, with D possibly TRBD2 on 6 matching bases. The CDR3 loop spans 14 amino acids. V was clipped by 5 bases and J by 5 bases, with 16 bases between them. Germline CDR1 reads SNHLY; CDR2 reads FYNNEI. The CDR3 bases are TGTGCCAGCAGTTTGGACGGGGCGGGGAACGAGCAGTACTTC. Encoded protein: CASSLDGAGNEQYF.

The count of this clone is one. The chain combines TRBV29-1 with TRBJ1-2; the D gene is possibly TRBD1 (6 bases). The V end was cut by 5 bases, the J end by 4 bases, with 11 bases between. Germline V lookup: CDR1 SQVTM, CDR2 ANQGSEA. CDR3 length: 12 amino acids. CDR3 protein: CSVLGGIYGYTF. The CDR3 DNA is TGCAGCGTTTTAGGGGGTATCTATGGCTACACCTTC.

J is TRBJ2-1 and V is TRBV9; D is perhaps TRBD2 (6 bases). Germline V gives CDR1 SGDLS, CDR2 YYNGEE. V dropped 3 bases and J dropped 2 bases, with 15 bases sitting between them. The CDR3 is made up of 16 amino acids. CDR3 nucleotide sequence: TGTGCCAGCAGCGCGGGCGGGGCATTGGCCTACAATGAGCAGTTCTTC. Translating it yields CASSAGGALAYNEQFF.

The chain uses TRBV12-5 and TRBJ1-2; no clear D. Germline V gene lookup returns CDR1 LGHNT and CDR2 FRNRAP. The CDR3 is 14 amino acids. Trimming left V 1 base short and J 8 bases short, with 14 bases between. CDR3 sequence reads: CASGLGGNPRGYTF. CDR3 bases: TGTGCTAGTGGTTTGGGAGGGAACCCGCGGGGCTACACCTTC.

V usage is TRBV12-3 or TRBV12-4 and J usage is TRBJ2-5, with D maybe TRBD1 (5 bases). V lost 5 bases and J lost 5, with 12 bases in between. This CDR3 region has 13 residues. The CDR3 is CASSRVAGETQYF. The DNA of the CDR3 is TGTGCCAGCAGTCGGGTAGCAGGGGAGACCCAGTACTTC.

This sequence joins TRBV11-2 and TRBJ1-2; 7 bases fit TRBD1. V trimming: 1 base; J trimming: 0 bases; junction bases outside the gene matches: 2. CDR3 length equals 15 residues. Germline V CDR1 and CDR2: SGHAT, FQNNGV. CDR3: CASSLGTGANYGYTF. The CDR3 nucleotides are TGTGCCAGCAGCTTAGGCACAGGGGCTAACTATGGCTACACCTTC.

The chain combines TRBV9 with TRBJ1-4, with TRBD1 matching over 8 bases. V was clipped by 4 bases and J by 0 bases; unmatched bases: 2. This CDR3 comprises 15 residues. Germline V gene data show CDR1 as SGDLS and CDR2 as YYNGEE. The CDR3: CASSRQGSTNEKLFF. The CDR3 nucleotides are TGTGCCAGCAGCCGACAGGGGTCAACTAATGAAAAACTGTTTTTT.

The J gene is TRBJ2-3, the V gene TRBV7-9, with 8 bases matching TRBD1. The CDR3 consists of 16 residues. The germline gives CDR1 SEHNR, CDR2 FQNEAQ (reference sequence). V trimming: 5 bases; J trimming: 4 bases; junction bases outside the gene matches: 11. This chain's CDR3 is CASSGNPGQEADTQYF. The CDR3 coding sequence is TGTGCCAGCAGCGGAAACCCGGGACAGGAGGCAGATACGCAGTATTTT.

The rearrangement joins TRBV7-6 to TRBJ1-4, with 9 positions matching TRBD1. CDR1 SGHVS and CDR2 FNYEAQ come from the germline V gene. The CDR3 has 13 residues. Trimming cost V 9 bases and J 3 bases; bases outside gene matches: 2. The CDR3 DNA sequence: TGTGCCAGTAGGGACAGGGCTAATGAAAAACTGTTTTTT. Translating it yields CASRDRANEKLFF.

This clone was picked up one time. The V and J genes are TRBV5-1 and TRBJ1-1; D gene unclear. Germline V gives CDR1 SGHRS, CDR2 YFSETQ. Trimming took off 0 bases at V and 8 bases at J, with 11 bases between the two ends. The CDR3 has 13 amino acids. The CDR3 nucleotides are TGCGCCAGCAGCTTGGTGGTTGGAGTCGAAGCTTTCTTT. It is translated as CASSLVVGVEAFF.

The rearrangement links TRBV7-9 to TRBJ2-1; D perhaps matches TRBD2 (7 bases). CDR1 and CDR2 (germline): SEHNR, FQNEAQ (reference sequence). The CDR3 runs 13 residues. The germline V and J ends were trimmed by 4 bases and 8 bases, with 12 bases remaining between them. CDR3 protein: CASSWEGGHEQFF. DNA of the CDR3: TGTGCCAGCAGCTGGGAGGGGGGCCATGAGCAGTTCTTC.

This clone was observed at least ten times. This rearrangement joins TRBV5-1 to TRBJ1-1; maybe TRBD1 (5 bases). Trimming took off 0 bases at V and 0 bases at J, with 9 bases between the two ends. The CDR3 covers 15 residues. CDR1 and CDR2 from the germline V gene are SGHRS and YFSETQ. As DNA, the CDR3 is TGCGCCAGCAGCTTGGCAGGGTTTATGAACACTGAAGCTTTCTTT. This translates into CASSLAGFMNTEAFF.

The V and J genes are TRBV2 and TRBJ1-3; D remains unclear. CDR3 size: 13 residues. Germline V gives CDR1 SNHLY, CDR2 FYNNEI. Trimming took off 6 bases at V and 0 bases at J, with 6 bases between the two ends. DNA of the CDR3: TGTGCCAGCAGAGAGAACTCTGGAAACACCATATATTTT. Translating it yields CASRENSGNTIYF.

V is TRBV5-6 and J is TRBJ1-3; possible D gene TRBD1, 5 bases. Germline-derived CDR1 and CDR2 are SGHDT and YYEEEE. V lost 7 bases and J lost 2, with 16 bases in between. The CDR3 spans 15 residues. DNA of the CDR3: TGTGCCAGCGGAAGGGGAATTGTCGCTGGAAACACCATATATTTT. Its translation: CASGRGIVAGNTIYF.

The chain employs TRBV28 and TRBJ1-2; D might be TRBD1 (5 bases). Germline V CDR1 and CDR2: MDHEN, SYDVKM. This CDR3 comprises 14 residues. Trimming pared 4 bases from V and 0 bases from J, leaving 9 bases between. The CDR3 region has the DNA TGTGCCAGCAGTTCGACAGCTACTAACTATGGCTACACCTTC. It is translated as CASSSTATNYGYTF.

This chain connects TRBV10-3 to TRBJ1-3; TRBD1 agrees at 7 bases. J was trimmed by 0 bases and V by 5 bases; bases with no gene match: 7. The CDR3 runs to 16 residues. Germline V gives CDR1 ENHRY, CDR2 SYGVKD. CDR3 sequence reads: CAISPGQRGSGNTIYF. The CDR3, as DNA: TGTGCCATCAGTCCGGGACAGCGAGGCTCTGGAAACACCATATATTTT.

The V gene is TRBV7-8, the J gene TRBJ2-7, with 8 bases fitting TRBD1. The CDR3 loop spans 20 amino acids. The V gene end was trimmed by 2 bases and the J gene end by 0 bases; junction bases not matched to a gene: 18. CDR1 is SGHVS, CDR2 FQNEAQ, per germline. CDR3 sequence: CASSLTSATGAAGGSYEQYF. CDR3 DNA: TGTGCCAGCAGCTTAACATCGGCGACAGGGGCGGCCGGAGGCTCCTACGAGCAGTACTTC.

This sequence joins TRBV4-1 and TRBJ2-1; 8 bases map to TRBD2. The CDR3 is made up of 16 amino acids. Germline V gene lookup returns CDR1 MGHRA and CDR2 YSYEKL. Germline trimming cut 5 bases from V and 5 bases from J; bases unmatched to any gene: 11. CDR3 nucleotides: TGCGCCAGCAGCTCCCGGACTAGCAAGGTACACAATGAGCAGTTCTTC. Translated: CASSSRTSKVHNEQFF.

The genes are TRBV2 and TRBJ2-2; the D gene is possibly TRBD2 (6 bases). Trimming left V 4 bases short and J 8 bases short, with 17 bases between. The length of the CDR3 is 15 residues. Germline-derived CDR1 and CDR2 are SNHLY and FYNNEI. The CDR3 reads CASSAGVPLRGELFF. DNA of the CDR3: TGTGCCAGCAGTGCGGGGGTTCCTTTGAGAGGGGAGCTGTTTTTT.